Sequencing of this T cell receptor (beta chain) was carried out in a study of shared clonotypes between healthy human individuals (dated by TCRdb to the early 2020s). For context, the study as a whole: The cohort comprised a couple of women and three men aged 18 to 49 years. Each donor's leukapheresis produced roughly between roughly 0.85 and 10 billion PBMCs. The study deeply sequenced blood TCR repertoires of about five healthy adults to estimate repertoire size and the extent of clonotype sharing between individuals. For each donor, three plates each were used for CD4 naive and CD4 memory, two plates were used for CD8 naive, and one plate was used for CD8 memory. To increase sequencing depth and limit assay-specific biases, different laboratories used diverse techniques to prepare libraries and sequence TCR repertoires.

Using the deep immunoSEQ assay, TCR CDR3 regions were amplified from genomic DNA by multiplex PCR. Extracted genomic DNA from each cell subset was spread evenly across all wells of several immunoSEQ 96-well plates, with each plate serving as a replicate. For sorted subsets, each replicate PCR was loaded with 200 ng genomic DNA, equivalent to 25,000 to 35,000 T cell genomes. Purified libraries were measured with a Qubit 3.0 fluorometer, size-checked on a Bioanalyzer 2100, and measured again with the KAPA Library Quantification kit. Every immunoSEQ 96-well plate was sequenced on a dedicated single-read 150-cycle Illumina NextSeq 550 flow cell. The study's processing was this. Because only junctional sequences without quality scores were contained in the immunoSEQ output, filtering matching that applied to full-length reads could not be performed. Sequences were annotated with PyIR, a Python wrapper for IgBLAST v1.9, and V/J genes and CDR3 were assigned using IMGT germline references. Reads with weak V/J assignments (E-value above 1e-6), missing CDR3, stop codons, out-of-frame junctions, or ambiguous translated residues were removed. V3J clonotypes were defined as sequences sharing an identical inferred V gene, J gene, and CDR3 amino acid sequence. The percentage overlap between two repertoires was calculated by dividing the number of shared unique clonotypes by the size of the smaller repertoire. Three approaches were used to assess repertoire richness: RTK rarefaction, the Chao1 estimator, and Recon v2.1 estimates of unobserved clonotypes. For all TCRbeta clonotypes obtained by the gDNA method from several donors, generation probabilities were computed with OLGA. This immuneACCESS table, as held by TCRdb, lists in-frame sequences with V and J called but not all clones. Of the missing ones, under half trace to an unresolved V gene in checked studies; the others have no known cause. That table gives V, J and clone size, and the DNA gave D and trimming. The sample table records 2 million to 2.5 million clones; over 85% of these occur just once. Of the sample, around 0.37% is held by the ten largest clones.

Sequences SGHRS (CDR1) and YFSETQ (CDR2) are obtained from the germline V gene. V and J lose 4 bases and 0 bases, and a span of 11 bases separates them. Inclusive of the bounding cysteine and phenylalanine, the CDR3 is 14 residues long. Just the 42-base CDR3 DNA is kept, in frame starting at base 1. On the study overall, not on this receptor specifically: The small number of donors limited the genetic and exposure-history diversity represented. When four donors were compared, the shared fraction of clonotypes was about 5% for naive CD4, about 4% for naive CD8, 2% to 2.5% for memory CD4, and approximately 0.4% for memory CD8. Clonotypes shared by all four sorted-subset donors showed higher generation probabilities than non-shared clonotypes. Naive subsets generally had larger estimated clonotype richness than memory subsets. Rarefaction of sorted-subset datasets indicated incomplete sequencing despite the large sequencing depth. Sampling was restricted to blood, and TCR repertoires in tissues likely differ from the TCR repertoires found in blood. Pairwise subsampling led to the expectation that sequencing depth would affect the degree of clonotype sharing among donors.

Turning to this clone: Its antigen is unknown. No base quality information exists; no much larger clone differs at one position.

The donors were healthy, HIV-negative adults with no recently reported acute infections or vaccinations. All donors were Caucasian adults living in Nashville, Tennessee, USA. CD4+ T cells were enriched by magnetic negative selection, after which naive cells were positively selected on CD45RA and the negative fraction was taken as the memory subset. After blood collection by leukapheresis, PBMCs were isolated using Ficoll-Histopaque density gradient centrifugation and then cryopreserved in the vapor phase of liquid nitrogen. Analytical flow cytometry was used to check the purity and quantity of each magnetically sorted T cell population. From each sorted fraction, genomic DNA was isolated and quantified by UV absorbance on a Nanodrop 2000c.

Source material: naive CD4+ T cells from PBMCs. The cell subset or site label corresponds to: CD45RA+ positively selected. The rearrangement combines TRBV5-1 with TRBJ2-7; no D gene call is confident. The receptor's source is a man between 18 and 29 years old in good health. Some clones in this sample may be carry-over from other donors' samples. The CDR3 sequence is CASSPPLSSYEQYF. Read as DNA, the sequence is TGCGCCAGCAGCCCCCCTCTTAGCTCCTACGAGCAGTACTTC.